This TCR beta chain was documented in a study of T cells in Graves' hyperthyroidism and ophthalmopathy. Amplified TCR beta CDR3 regions derived from RNA transcripts. Initially, a first-round RT-PCR of the TCR CDR3 employed the HTBI primer set. One entry per CDR3 protein results from TCRdb running MiXCR on the multiplex PCR reads. The repertoire holds around 350,000 distinct CDR3 sequences, with 19% as singletons. Germline CDR1 and CDR2: LNHDA and SQIVND (reference sequence). Germline trimming cut 5 bases from V and 4 bases from J; bases unmatched to any gene: 5. The CDR3 has 14 amino acids. The sample consisted of blood. This sequence originates from a woman between 18 and 29 years old with Graves' hyperthyroidism. The chain uses TRBV19 and TRBJ2-7; TRBD1 matches at 10 bases. DNA of the CDR3: TGTGCCAGTAGTTTGACAGGGGGCAATTACGAGCAGTACTTC. It is translated as CASSLTGGNYEQYF.